This record looks at one T cell receptor beta chain sequence and its context. Its specificity is not known. Germline-derived CDR1 and CDR2 are SGHRS and YFSETQ. CDR3 length: 18 amino acids. Trimming removed 0 bases from V and 0 bases from J, with 19 bases in between. Each sample had 9.3 x 10^4 or so TCR templates assayed. The method was immunoSEQ multiplex PCR; TCRdb's version includes in-frame clones alone and lacks a portion of them. Of approximately 65,000 clones listed, over 65% are singletons. The entry originates in a study of siplizumab effects on memory and regulatory T cells. Broader study findings: Just a small share of alloreactive clones was traced back to unstimulated subsets. Confirmation that proliferating Tregs from siplizumab cultures had suppressive function was not obtained.

This rearrangement joins TRBV5-1 to TRBJ2-7, with D perhaps being TRBD1 or TRBD2 (6 bases each). This TCR was recovered from a human donor in good health. Source material: memory CD4+ T cells sorted from blood. Here the CDR3 reads CASSLEGGGASFSYEQYF. Here the CDR3 DNA reads TGCGCCAGCAGCTTGGAGGGGGGTGGGGCCTCGTTCTCCTACGAGCAGTACTTC. Filled out from reference TRBV5-1 and TRBJ2-7, the complete variable domain reads KAGVTQTPRYLIKTRGQQVTLSCSPISGHRSVSWYQQTPGQGLQFLFEYFSETQRNKGNFPGRFSGRQFSNSRSEMNVSTLELGDSALYLCASSLEGGGASFSYEQYFGPGTRLTVT.